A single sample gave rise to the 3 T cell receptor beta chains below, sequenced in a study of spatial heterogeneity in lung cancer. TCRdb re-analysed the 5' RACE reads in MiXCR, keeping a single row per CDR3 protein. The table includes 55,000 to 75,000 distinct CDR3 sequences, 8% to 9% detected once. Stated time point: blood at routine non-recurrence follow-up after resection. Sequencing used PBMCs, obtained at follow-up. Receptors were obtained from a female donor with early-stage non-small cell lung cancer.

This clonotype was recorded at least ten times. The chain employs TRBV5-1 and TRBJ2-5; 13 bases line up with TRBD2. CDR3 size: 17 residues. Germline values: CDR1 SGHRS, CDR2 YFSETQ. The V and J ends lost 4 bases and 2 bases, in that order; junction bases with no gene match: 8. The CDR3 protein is CASSRGGTSGKQETQYF. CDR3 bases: TGCGCCAGCAGCCGCGGGGGGACTAGCGGGAAACAAGAGACCCAGTACTTC.

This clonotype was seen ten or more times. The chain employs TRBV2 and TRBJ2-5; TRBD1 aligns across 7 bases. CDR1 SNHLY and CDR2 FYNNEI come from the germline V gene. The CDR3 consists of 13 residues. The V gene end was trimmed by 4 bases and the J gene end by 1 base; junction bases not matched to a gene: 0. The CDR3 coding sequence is TGTGCCAGCAGTGGACAGGGCCAAGAGACCCAGTACTTC. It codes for CASSGQGQETQYF.

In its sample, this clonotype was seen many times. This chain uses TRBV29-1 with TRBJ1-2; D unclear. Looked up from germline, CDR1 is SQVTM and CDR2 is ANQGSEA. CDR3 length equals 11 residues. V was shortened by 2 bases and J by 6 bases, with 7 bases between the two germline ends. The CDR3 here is CSVESLDGYTF. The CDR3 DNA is TGCAGCGTTGAAAGCCTGGATGGCTACACCTTC.